The rows below give T cell receptor beta chains drawn from one sample of a study of blood T cells in healthy people across ages. TCRdb analysed the 5' RACE reads with MiXCR anew, one entry per CDR3 protein. The table has hundreds of thousands of distinct CDR3 sequences, roughly 43% seen once. Specimen: blood. Receptor source: a man aged 80 or over in good health. Both conserved end residues are trimmed from each CDR3. A D gene is named only where the DNA matches it firmly. Where a row states a size, it is once, few, many or the class of an expanded clone; other rows omit it.

>.|TRBV30|.
AWSPLEEQY
>.|TRBV6-4|few
ASSDSSGFLTDTQY
>TRBD2|TRBV7-2|many
ASSLVLAGGQETQY
>.|TRBV7-2|.
ASSLALGGSPLH
>TRBD1|TRBV12-5|.
ASGRGLGGYT
>.|TRBV12-3/TRBV12-4|few
ASSFGGFYEQY
>.|TRBV18|.
ASSQNAQGLGEKLF
>TRBD2|TRBV3-1|.
ASSLTSGGSVNEQY
>TRBD1|TRBV20-1|few
SAIRGVDTEAF
>TRBD1|TRBV7-9|few
ASSPRDRGNTDTQY
>.|TRBV11-3|.
ASSYPSTGELF
>.|TRBV7-2|.
ASSLFQGPANYGYT
>TRBD1|TRBV7-2|few
ASSSQRGRETQY
>.|TRBV9|.
ASSVELYPAEQY
>.|TRBV6-2/TRBV6-3|.
ASSSGTRPYEQY
>.|TRBV7-9|.
ASSPTTLAGTNTYEQY
>TRBD2|TRBV20-1|.
GASFMTSVSTDTQY
>TRBD2|TRBV6-4|.
ASSVAGATDTQY
>.|TRBV29-1|many
SVIRQGTNTDTQY
>.|TRBV6-6|few
ASSPLLEGAYEQY
>.|TRBV6-5|many
ASSDQSRSYNEQF
>.|TRBV5-1|.
ASRLDSTVTGELF
>.|TRBV12-3/TRBV12-4|few
ASSFPSGYNEQY
>TRBD2|TRBV6-6|many
ASSYQRGAYNEQF
>.|TRBV7-9|.
ASSIRSGQETQY
>.|TRBV28|.
ASSPRAGAMNTEAF
>.|TRBV20-1|.
SASAGARGPQH
>.|TRBV2|.
ASSCSKTETQY
>TRBD2|TRBV25-1|.
ASSEWRGSKVNEQY
>.|TRBV6-6|once
ASEKTGGTDTQY
>TRBD2|TRBV12-3/TRBV12-4|once
ASSLAGLAGVSYEQY
>.|TRBV6-2/TRBV6-3|.
ATQLMARNTGELF
>TRBD2|TRBV29-1|.
SVGWRERPNEQF
>TRBD1|TRBV5-1|.
ASSLETGGGETQF
>.|TRBV7-2|few
ASSPRGAGNLGANVLT
>TRBD1|TRBV6-2/TRBV6-3|few
ASSYGTGTYEQY
>TRBD2|TRBV4-2|.
ASGQGGGYQETQY
>.|TRBV11-3|few
ASSLERGRYNEQF
>TRBD1|TRBV6-6|many
ASTSRGQGHYNEQF
>.|TRBV19|.
ASSIRVTDTQY
>TRBD1|TRBV4-3|few
ASSLDRGGNQPQH
>.|TRBV9|.
ASSVVGSGANVLT
>.|TRBV11-3|.
ASSLGAVGELF
>TRBD1|TRBV5-1|once
ASSPGVGGGGLNTEAF
>.|TRBV6-2/TRBV6-3|.
ASSYSRLVSEQY
>.|TRBV20-1|.
SAREQGYHYSYT
>TRBD1|TRBV29-1|once
SGKGTASSYNEQF
>.|TRBV27|few
ASSSLRGTNYNEQF
>.|TRBV20-1|few
SAVAGQGETQY
>.|TRBV4-2|.
ASSNSRRQDLHEQY